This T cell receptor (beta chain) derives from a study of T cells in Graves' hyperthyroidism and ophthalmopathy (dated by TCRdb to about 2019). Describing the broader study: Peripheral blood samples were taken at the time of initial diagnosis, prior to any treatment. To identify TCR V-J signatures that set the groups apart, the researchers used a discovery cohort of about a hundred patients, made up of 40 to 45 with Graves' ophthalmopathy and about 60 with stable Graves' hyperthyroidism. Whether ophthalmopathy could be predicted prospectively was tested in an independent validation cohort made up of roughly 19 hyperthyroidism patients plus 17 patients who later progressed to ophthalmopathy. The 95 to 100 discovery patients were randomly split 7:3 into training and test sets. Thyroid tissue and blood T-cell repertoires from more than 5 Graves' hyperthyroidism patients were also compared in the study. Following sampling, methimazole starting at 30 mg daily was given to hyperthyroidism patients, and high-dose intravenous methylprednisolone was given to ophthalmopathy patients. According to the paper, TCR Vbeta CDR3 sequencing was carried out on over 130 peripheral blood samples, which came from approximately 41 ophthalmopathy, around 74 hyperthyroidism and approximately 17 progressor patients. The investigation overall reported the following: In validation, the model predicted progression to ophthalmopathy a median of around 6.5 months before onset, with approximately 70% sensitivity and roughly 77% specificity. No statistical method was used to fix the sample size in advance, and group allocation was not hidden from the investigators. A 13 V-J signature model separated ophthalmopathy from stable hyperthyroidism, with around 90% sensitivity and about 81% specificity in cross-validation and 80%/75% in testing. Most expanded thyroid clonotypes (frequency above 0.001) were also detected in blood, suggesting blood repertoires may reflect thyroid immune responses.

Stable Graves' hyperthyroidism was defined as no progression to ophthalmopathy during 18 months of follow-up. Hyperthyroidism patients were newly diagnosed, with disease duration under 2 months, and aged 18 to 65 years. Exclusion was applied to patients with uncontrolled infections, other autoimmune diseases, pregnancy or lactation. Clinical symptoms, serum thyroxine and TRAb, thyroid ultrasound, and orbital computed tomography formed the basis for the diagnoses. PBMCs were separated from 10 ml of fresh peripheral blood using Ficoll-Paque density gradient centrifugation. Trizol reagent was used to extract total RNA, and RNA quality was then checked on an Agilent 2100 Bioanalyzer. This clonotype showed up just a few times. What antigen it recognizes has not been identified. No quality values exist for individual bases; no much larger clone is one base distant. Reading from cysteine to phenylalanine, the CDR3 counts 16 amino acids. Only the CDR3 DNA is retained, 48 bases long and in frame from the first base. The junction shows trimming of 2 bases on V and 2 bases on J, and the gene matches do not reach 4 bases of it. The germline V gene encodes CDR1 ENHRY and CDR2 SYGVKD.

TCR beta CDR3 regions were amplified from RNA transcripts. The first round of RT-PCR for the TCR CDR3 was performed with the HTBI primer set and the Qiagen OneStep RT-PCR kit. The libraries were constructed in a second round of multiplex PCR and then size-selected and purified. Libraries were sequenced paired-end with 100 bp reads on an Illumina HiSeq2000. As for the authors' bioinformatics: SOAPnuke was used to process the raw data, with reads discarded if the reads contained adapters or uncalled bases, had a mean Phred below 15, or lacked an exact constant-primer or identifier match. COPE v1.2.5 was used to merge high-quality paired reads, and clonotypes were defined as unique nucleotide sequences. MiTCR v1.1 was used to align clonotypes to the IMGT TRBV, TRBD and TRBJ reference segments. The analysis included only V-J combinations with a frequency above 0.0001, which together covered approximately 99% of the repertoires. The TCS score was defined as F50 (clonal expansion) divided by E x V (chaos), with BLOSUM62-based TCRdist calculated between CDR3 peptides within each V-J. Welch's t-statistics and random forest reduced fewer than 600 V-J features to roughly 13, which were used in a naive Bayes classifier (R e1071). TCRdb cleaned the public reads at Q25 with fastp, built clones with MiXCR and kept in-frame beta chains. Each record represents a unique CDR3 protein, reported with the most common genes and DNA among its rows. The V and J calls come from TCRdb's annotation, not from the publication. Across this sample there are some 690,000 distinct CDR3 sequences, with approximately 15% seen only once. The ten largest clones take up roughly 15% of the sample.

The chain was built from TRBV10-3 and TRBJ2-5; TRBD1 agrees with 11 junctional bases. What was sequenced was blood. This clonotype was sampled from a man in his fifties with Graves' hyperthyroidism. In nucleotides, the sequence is TGTGCCATCAGTGAGAGTGGGACAGGGGGACAAGAGACCCAGTACTTC. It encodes CAISESGTGGQETQYF.